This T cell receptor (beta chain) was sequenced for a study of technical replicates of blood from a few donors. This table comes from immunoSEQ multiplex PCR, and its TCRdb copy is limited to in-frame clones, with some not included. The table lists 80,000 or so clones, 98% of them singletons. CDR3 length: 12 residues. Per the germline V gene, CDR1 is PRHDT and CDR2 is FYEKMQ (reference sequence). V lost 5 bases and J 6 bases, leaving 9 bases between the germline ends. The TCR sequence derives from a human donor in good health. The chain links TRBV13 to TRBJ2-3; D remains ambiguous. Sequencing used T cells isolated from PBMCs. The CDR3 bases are TGTGCCAGCAGCCTCTATCCGGATACGCAGTATTTT. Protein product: CASSLYPDTQYF.